This record looks at one T cell receptor beta chain sequence and its context. The data derive from a study of blood T cell repertoires in COVID-19. The CDR3 runs to 13 residues. The V end was cut by 3 bases, the J end by 4 bases, with 8 bases between. CDR1 is SGHNT and CDR2 is YENEEA in the germline V gene. TCRdb's table, derived via immunoSEQ multiplex PCR, lists solely in-frame clones and lacks some. The sample consists of roughly 120,000 clones, approximately 90% of them appearing once. What was sequenced was peripheral blood. The TCR was taken from a woman aged 50 to 65 with acute or convalescent COVID-19. The rearrangement joins TRBV11-3 to TRBJ2-3, with D perhaps matching TRBD2 (6 bases). CDR3 bases: TGTGCCAGCAGCTTGGAGGGCGCAGATACGCAGTATTTT. Translated: CASSLEGADTQYF.